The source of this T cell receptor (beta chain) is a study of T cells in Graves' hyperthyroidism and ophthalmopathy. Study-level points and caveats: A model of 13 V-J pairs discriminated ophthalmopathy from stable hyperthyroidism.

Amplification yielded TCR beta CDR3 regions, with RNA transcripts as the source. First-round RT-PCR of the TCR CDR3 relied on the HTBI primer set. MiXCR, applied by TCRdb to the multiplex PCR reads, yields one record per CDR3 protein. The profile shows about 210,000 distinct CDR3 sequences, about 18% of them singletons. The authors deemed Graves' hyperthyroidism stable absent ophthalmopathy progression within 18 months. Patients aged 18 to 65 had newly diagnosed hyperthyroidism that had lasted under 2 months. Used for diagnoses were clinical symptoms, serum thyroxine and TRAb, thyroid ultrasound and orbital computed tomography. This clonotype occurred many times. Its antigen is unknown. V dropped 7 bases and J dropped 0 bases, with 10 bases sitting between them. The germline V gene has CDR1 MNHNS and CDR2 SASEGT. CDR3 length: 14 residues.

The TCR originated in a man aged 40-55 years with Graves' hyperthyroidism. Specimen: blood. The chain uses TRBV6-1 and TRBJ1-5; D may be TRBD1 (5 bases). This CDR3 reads CASTGDGSNQPQHF. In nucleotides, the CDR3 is TGTGCCAGCACTGGGGACGGTAGCAATCAGCCCCAGCATTTT.